This T cell receptor beta chain was sequenced during a study of cytomegalovirus exposure and HLA in healthy donors. In the PCR, 60 Vbeta and 13 Jbeta primers were used. Sequencing was performed with immunoSEQ multiplex PCR; in TCRdb, only in-frame clones are kept and a portion is missing. This sample yields 110,000 or so clones, of which roughly 80% are seen a single time; 7.7% belongs to the top ten. The CDR3 has 14 amino acids. Between the trimmed V and J ends, which lost 3 bases and 2 bases, there was a span of 10 bases. The germline V gene has CDR1 LNHDA and CDR2 SQIVND (reference sequence). The sample consisted of PBMCs. This TCR came from a woman aged 45-60 years in good health and CMV-seropositive. The rearrangement links TRBV19 to TRBJ1-1; no clear D. The CDR3 loop is CASSIGRFNTEAFF. The CDR3 DNA sequence: TGTGCCAGTAGTATCGGCAGGTTTAACACTGAAGCTTTCTTT. Variable domain in full (rest from reference TRBV19 and TRBJ1-1): DGGITQSPKYLFRKEGQNVTLSCEQNLNHDAMYWYRQDPGQGLRLIYYSQIVNDFQKGDIAEGYSVSREKKESFPLTVTSAQKNPTAFYLCASSIGRFNTEAFFGQGTRLTVV.